Listed here are 4 T cell receptor beta chains from one sample, sequenced in a study of blood T cell repertoires in COVID-19. Only in-frame clones appear in the TCRdb table, and some are missing; sequencing was by immunoSEQ multiplex PCR. The sample lists around 260,000 clones; about four fifths were seen once. Input material: peripheral blood. These receptors were collected from a person between 65 and 79 years old with COVID-19, enrolled during active disease.

This chain links TRBV5-1 with TRBJ2-1, with TRBD2 identical over 13 bases. The germline gives CDR1 SGHRS, CDR2 YFSETQ. This CDR3 region has 15 residues. The trim removed 4 bases at V and 5 bases at J, leaving 3 bases unmatched. The CDR3 sequence: CASSLGLAGNNEQFF. For the CDR3, the DNA is TGCGCCAGCAGCCTGGGACTAGCGGGAAACAATGAGCAGTTCTTC. Using reference TRBV5-1 and TRBJ2-1 for the parts outside the CDR3, the full variable domain is KAGVTQTPRYLIKTRGQQVTLSCSPISGHRSVSWYQQTPGQGLQFLFEYFSETQRNKGNFPGRFSGRQFSNSRSEMNVSTLELGDSALYLCASSLGLAGNNEQFFGPGTRLTVL.

The chain links TRBV11-2 to TRBJ1-4; 7 nucleotides match TRBD1. This CDR3 spans 17 amino acids. The J segment lost 4 bases and the V segment lost 3 bases, leaving 11 bases of the junction unmatched. The V gene's germline CDR1 is SGHAT and CDR2 FQNNGV. CDR3 bases: TGTGCCAGCAGCTTTTTCTTCTCGACAGGGCTTAATGAAAAACTGTTTTTT. This gives the protein CASSFFFSTGLNEKLFF.

The chain joins TRBV12-3 or TRBV12-4 to TRBJ2-7; D might be TRBD1 (6 bases). The V end was cut by 3 bases, the J end by 6 bases, with 9 bases between. This CDR3 has 12 amino acids. CDR3 nucleotides: TGTGCCAGCAGTTTCAACAGGGTCGAGCAGTACTTC. Its protein is CASSFNRVEQYF.

The CDR3 region has the DNA TGTGCCAGCAGTTCTCAGATTGGACAGAATGAAAAACTGTTTTTT. Residues: CASSSQIGQNEKLFF. The chain recombines TRBV28 with TRBJ1-4; maybe TRBD1 (6 bases). V lost 4 bases and J 5 bases, leaving 14 bases between the germline ends. The CDR3 covers 15 residues. Germline CDR1 and CDR2: MDHEN and SYDVKM.